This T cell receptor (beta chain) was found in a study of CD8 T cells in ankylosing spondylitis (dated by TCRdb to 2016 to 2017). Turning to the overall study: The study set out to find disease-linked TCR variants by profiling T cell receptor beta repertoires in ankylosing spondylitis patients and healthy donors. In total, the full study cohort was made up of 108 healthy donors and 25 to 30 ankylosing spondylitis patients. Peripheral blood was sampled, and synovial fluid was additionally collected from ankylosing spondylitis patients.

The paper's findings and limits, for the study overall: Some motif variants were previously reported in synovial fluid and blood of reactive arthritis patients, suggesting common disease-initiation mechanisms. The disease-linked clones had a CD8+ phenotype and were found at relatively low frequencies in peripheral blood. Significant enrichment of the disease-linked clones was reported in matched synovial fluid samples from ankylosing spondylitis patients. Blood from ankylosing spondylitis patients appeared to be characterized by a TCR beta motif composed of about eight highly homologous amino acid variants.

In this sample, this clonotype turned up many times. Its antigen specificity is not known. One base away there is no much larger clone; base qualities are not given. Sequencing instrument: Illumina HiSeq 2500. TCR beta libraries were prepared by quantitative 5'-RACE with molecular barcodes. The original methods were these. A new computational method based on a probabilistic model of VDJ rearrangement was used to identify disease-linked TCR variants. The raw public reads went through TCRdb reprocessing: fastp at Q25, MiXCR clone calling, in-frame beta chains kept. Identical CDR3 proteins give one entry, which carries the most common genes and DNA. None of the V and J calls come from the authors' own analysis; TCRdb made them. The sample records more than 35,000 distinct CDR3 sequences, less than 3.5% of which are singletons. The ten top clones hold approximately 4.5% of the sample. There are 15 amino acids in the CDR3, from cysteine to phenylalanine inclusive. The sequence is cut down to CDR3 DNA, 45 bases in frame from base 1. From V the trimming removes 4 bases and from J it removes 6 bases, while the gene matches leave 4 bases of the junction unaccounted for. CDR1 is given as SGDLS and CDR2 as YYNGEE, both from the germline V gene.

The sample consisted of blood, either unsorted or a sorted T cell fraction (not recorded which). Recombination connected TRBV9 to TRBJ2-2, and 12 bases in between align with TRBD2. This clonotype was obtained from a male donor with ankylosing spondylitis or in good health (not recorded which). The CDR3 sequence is CASSKLAGGPGELFF. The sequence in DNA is TGTGCCAGCAGCAAACTAGCGGGAGGCCCCGGGGAGCTGTTTTTT. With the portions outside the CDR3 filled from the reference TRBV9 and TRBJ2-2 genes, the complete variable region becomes DSGVTQTPKHLITATGQRVTLRCSPRSGDLSVYWYQQSLDQGLQFLIQYYNGEERAKGNILERFSAQQFPDLHSELNLSSLELGDSALYFCASSKLAGGPGELFFGEGSRLTVL.